These T cell receptor beta chains were read from a single sample in a study of T-cell memory formation after mild COVID-19. TCRdb redid the calling of the 5' RACE reads with MiXCR, one entry per CDR3 protein. Here the sample spans 580,000 or so distinct CDR3 sequences, roughly 17% being singletons. Sample: PBMCs or a T cell subset sorted from them (not recorded which). These receptors originate from an adult woman who had mild COVID-19 (a few samples of this study predate the infection). Cell type and time point are not known. Both conserved end residues are trimmed from each CDR3.

v_gene	CDR3aa
TRBV29-1	SGVSGSDADTQY
TRBV7-6	ASSQLPRQGLNEQF
TRBV11-1	ASSLDRVGDTQY
TRBV29-1	GVESGELDTGELF
TRBV15	ATAVGLGNTEAF
TRBV15	ATDEGGANEKLF
TRBV20-1	SASETSGAYEQY
TRBV15	ATSRGGAGANVLT
TRBV30	AWALGGGFEQF
TRBV5-6	ASSPGGRGLGELF
TRBV6-2/TRBV6-3	ASSYSGWPQH
TRBV12-3/TRBV12-4	ASRPGAGSYNEQF
TRBV9	ASSVDTLYSPLH
TRBV3-1	ASSPDEKLWDEKLF
TRBV27	ASRGTPERADTQY
TRBV5-1	ASSLAGTGLIYGYT
TRBV6-5	ASSYGGRATEAF
TRBV7-9	ASSADRLTGELF
TRBV29-1	SVSPSSIEQF
TRBV20-1	SARALRGEQY
TRBV5-1	ASSLDSTGELF
TRBV5-4	ASSPSGGDQETQY
TRBV20-1	SAAPTGPNYGYT
TRBV12-3/TRBV12-4	ASSSWTSGYEQY
TRBV7-9	ASSSRAGLTYNEQF
TRBV7-3	ASTGVSGGVETQY
TRBV5-1	ASSFGGQYNSPLH
TRBV27	TSSFEPAGGRDEQF
TRBV20-1	SALTSGQPSTDTQY
TRBV5-1	ASTRAGVADTQY
TRBV4-1	ASSQDDRAAYEQY
TRBV7-9	ASSTDRVDEQY
TRBV7-6	ASSLDPAGAGTQY
TRBV6-6	ASSPTSGTVSEQF
TRBV20-1	SARGGLHQETQY
TRBV2	ASREDTRNQPQH
TRBV29-1	SALGESDYGYT
TRBV7-9	ASSLGLEVEQF
TRBV27	ASSLFGREQGSVQQY
TRBV7-9	ASSFGQVTYEQY
TRBV15	ATSSVPGQVHYEQY
TRBV5-1	ASSLGPTPYNEQF
TRBV27	ASSAAGGAIPYEQY
TRBV24-1	ATSDFPVRGEH
TRBV12-3/TRBV12-4	ASSFLDSNQPQH
TRBV4-3	ASSQDPGPEGPQH
TRBV20-1	SARPLQSTDTQY
TRBV5-1	ASSYGQPGELF
TRBV6-6	ASSIPLFDAKNIQY